This TCR beta chain was recovered during a study of regulatory T cells in long-lasting Graves disease. Noted time point: newly diagnosed GD, antithyroid drugs for less than 3 months. PBMC-extracted RNA yielded the TCR library. Graves' disease diagnoses followed American Thyroid Association guidelines. Per the germline V gene, CDR1 is MDHEN and CDR2 is SYDVKM. The CDR3 is made up of 16 amino acids. V lost 5 bases to trimming and J lost 3 bases; unmatched junction nucleotides: 12. This clonotype was seen repeatedly, ten times or more. Its antigen is not known. Points from the study as a whole: Persistent cases of Graves' showed reduced TCR diversity relative to newly diagnosed patients. Thyroid tissue was not studied; only peripheral blood was.

The TCR beta library used iRepertoire HTBI primers with Arm-PCR amplification of CDR3. TCRdb ran MiXCR on the multiplex PCR reads and lists one entry per CDR3 protein. The sample consists of 560,000 or so distinct CDR3 sequences, 15% to 20% of them appearing once. The same data also contributed to another study, on T cells in Graves' hyperthyroidism and ophthalmopathy. As reported in that work: The blood repertoire included most of the expanded thyroid clonotypes above 0.001.

The sequence derives from a man aged 18-30 years with Graves disease. The V gene is TRBV28, the J gene TRBJ2-5; TRBD2 matches 7 bases. Sample: peripheral blood mononuclear cells (PBMCs), taken at new diagnosis, from a patient treated with antithyroid drugs. The CDR3 nucleotides read TGTGCCAGCAGTCGGGAGGAACTAGCCGGAAAAGAGACCCAGTACTTC. This encodes CASSREELAGKETQYF. Full variable domain (missing parts from reference TRBV28 and TRBJ2-5): DVKVTQSSRYLVKRTGEKVFLECVQDMDHENMFWYRQDPGLGLRLIYFSYDVKMKEKGDIPEGYSVSREKKERFSLILESASTNQTSMYLCASSREELAGKETQYFGPGTRLLVL.